These 27 T cell receptor beta chains originate from one sample sequenced in a study of blood T cell repertoires in COVID-19. Assay used: immunoSEQ multiplex PCR; TCRdb lists only in-frame clones, some missing. The sample lists over 200,000 clones, about 91% occurring once. The sequencing input was peripheral blood. All receptors derive from a man aged 25 to 40 with acute or convalescent COVID-19.

V gene TRBV12-3 or TRBV12-4 combines with J gene TRBJ2-3, with D unclear. Trimming left V 5 bases short and J 3 bases short, with 9 bases between. The CDR3 loop spans 13 amino acids. CDR3 sequence (DNA): TGTGCCAGCAGTGGGTTCAGGACAGATACGCAGTATTTT. Its translation: CASSGFRTDTQYF.

The CDR3 sequence: CASRGSYEQYF. The CDR3 region has the DNA TGTGCCAGTAGGGGGAGCTACGAGCAGTACTTC. V is TRBV19 and J is TRBJ2-7, with D tentatively TRBD2 (5 bases). Germline V gene lookup returns CDR1 LNHDA and CDR2 SQIVND (reference sequence). The CDR3 is made up of 11 amino acids. V was cut by 6 bases and J by 3 bases, with 6 bases left in between.

J is TRBJ1-3 and V is TRBV5-1, with 9 bases lining up with TRBD1. Trimming cost V 4 bases and J 3 bases; bases outside gene matches: 5. Per germline, CDR1 SGHRS and CDR2 YFSETQ. The CDR3 has 15 amino acids. The chain's CDR3 is CASSRDRAYGNTIYF. The CDR3 coding sequence is TGCGCCAGCAGCAGGGACAGGGCATATGGAAACACCATATATTTT.

V is TRBV28 and J is TRBJ1-4, with 8 positions matching TRBD1. V shed 11 bases and J 3 bases; nucleotides not matched to a gene: 11. The CDR3 sequence is 15 residues long. In germline, CDR1 is MDHEN, CDR2 SYDVKM. The CDR3 region has the DNA TGTGCCTGTGGTGGACAGGGCTCTGCTAATGAAAAACTGTTTTTT. Its protein product is CACGGQGSANEKLFF.

This clone was observed many times. The chain recombines TRBV5-1 with TRBJ2-7; 13 nucleotides match TRBD2. V lost 4 bases, J lost 4 bases, and 5 bases stayed unmatched. The length of the CDR3 is 15 residues. Germline V gene lookup returns CDR1 SGHRS and CDR2 YFSETQ. CDR3 DNA: TGCGCCAGCAGCGGAGGGACTAGCGGGGCGTACGAGCAGTACTTC. It translates to CASSGGTSGAYEQYF. The full variable domain, its missing parts supplied by reference TRBV5-1 and TRBJ2-7, is KAGVTQTPRYLIKTRGQQVTLSCSPISGHRSVSWYQQTPGQGLQFLFEYFSETQRNKGNFPGRFSGRQFSNSRSEMNVSTLELGDSALYLCASSGGTSGAYEQYFGPGTRLTVT.

The genes are TRBV19 and TRBJ2-3; perhaps TRBD1 as D (5 bases). The CDR3 length is 14 residues. Trimming left V 4 bases short and J 0 bases short, with 8 bases between. Germline V gene sequence: CDR1 LNHDA, CDR2 SQIVND (reference sequence). The CDR3: CASSNGASTDTQYF. CDR3 sequence (DNA): TGTGCCAGTAGTAATGGGGCTAGCACAGATACGCAGTATTTT. Using reference TRBV19 and TRBJ2-3 for the parts outside the CDR3, the full variable domain is DGGITQSPKYLFRKEGQNVTLSCEQNLNHDAMYWYRQDPGQGLRLIYYSQIVNDFQKGDIAEGYSVSREKKESFPLTVTSAQKNPTAFYLCASSNGASTDTQYFGPGTRLTVL.

The chain employs TRBV5-1 and TRBJ2-5, with 9 bases that match TRBD2. This CDR3 has 15 amino acids. Germline CDR1 is SGHRS and CDR2 is YFSETQ. V trimming: 4 bases; J trimming: 1 base; junction bases outside the gene matches: 5. The CDR3, as DNA: TGCGCCAGCAGCAAGGGACTAGCCCTCCAAGAGACCCAGTACTTC. Translating gives CASSKGLALQETQYF.

This sequence joins TRBV19 and TRBJ1-5; D possibly corresponds to TRBD1 (6 bases). The V gene lost 0 bases and the J gene lost 3 bases, with 21 bases spanning the gap. Germline V gene sequence: CDR1 LNHDA, CDR2 SQIVND (reference sequence). The length of the CDR3 is 19 residues. The CDR3 sequence is CASSIDRTGPTPYNQPQHF. CDR3 in DNA: TGTGCCAGTAGTATAGATCGCACAGGGCCTACACCATACAATCAGCCCCAGCATTTT.

The CDR3 DNA is TGCGCCAGCAGCTTGCCTAGCGGGGTTGATGGGAATGAGCAGTTCTTC. Translated, it gives CASSLPSGVDGNEQFF. This chain joins TRBV5-1 and TRBJ2-1, with 9 bases matching TRBD2. Germline CDR1 reads SGHRS; CDR2 reads YFSETQ. V lost 1 base to trimming and J lost 7 bases; unmatched junction nucleotides: 9. The length of the CDR3 is 16 residues. Looking up the rest from reference TRBV5-1 and TRBJ2-1 gives the full variable domain: KAGVTQTPRYLIKTRGQQVTLSCSPISGHRSVSWYQQTPGQGLQFLFEYFSETQRNKGNFPGRFSGRQFSNSRSEMNVSTLELGDSALYLCASSLPSGVDGNEQFFGPGTRLTVL.

This chain links TRBV5-1 with TRBJ1-1; D remains unclear. V lost 0 bases, J lost 1 base, and 7 bases lay in between. This CDR3 comprises 14 residues. Germline V gene lookup returns CDR1 SGHRS and CDR2 YFSETQ. The CDR3: CASSLAGGNTEAFF. The CDR3 DNA is TGCGCCAGCAGCTTGGCCGGAGGGAACACTGAAGCTTTCTTT.

This clone was seen a few times. The chain has TRBV7-2 and TRBJ1-5; 9 nucleotides line up with TRBD1. The CDR3 extends over 15 amino acids. Germline V CDR1 and CDR2: SGHTA, FQGNSA. Unmatched junction bases numbered 2, after V lost 2 bases and J lost 3 bases. The CDR3, as DNA: TGTGCCAGCAGCTTACGGACAGGGGACAATCAGCCCCAGCATTTT. Its protein is CASSLRTGDNQPQHF.

The V and J genes are TRBV19 and TRBJ1-5, with a weak D call TRBD1 (5 bases). Germline values: CDR1 LNHDA, CDR2 SQIVND (reference sequence). Trimming shortened V by 3 bases and J by 2 bases, and 11 bases separated the two germline ends. This CDR3 is 15 amino acids long. The CDR3 sequence is CASSIWQGGNQPQHF. The CDR3 DNA reads TGTGCCAGTAGTATTTGGCAGGGCGGCAATCAGCCCCAGCATTTT.

The CDR3 DNA reads TGTGCCAGCAGCTTGGCCTTGGGGGGCACTGAAGCTTTCTTT. As protein: CASSLALGGTEAFF. The rearrangement joins TRBV5-4 to TRBJ1-1; D is possibly TRBD1 (5 bases). The CDR3 totals 14 residues. Trimming left V 0 bases short and J 4 bases short, with 10 bases between. Germline CDR1 reads SGHNT; CDR2 reads YYREEE (reference sequence).

This clone was seen only a few times. The V gene is TRBV27, the J gene TRBJ2-1, with D hard to call. The CDR3 sequence is 14 residues long. CDR1 MNHEY and CDR2 SMNVEV come from the germline V gene (reference sequence). The V and J ends lost 3 bases and 0 bases respectively, with 6 bases between them. DNA of the CDR3: TGTGCCAGCAGTTTGGCCCTCTCCTACAATGAGCAGTTCTTC. Its translation is CASSLALSYNEQFF.

J is TRBJ1-1 and V is TRBV5-1; TRBD1 matches 10 bases. The CDR3 runs 13 residues. V shed 3 bases, J shed 5 bases, and the junction held 1 base outside the gene matches. Looked up from germline, CDR1 is SGHRS and CDR2 is YFSETQ. CDR3 protein: CASSSDRGTEAFF. In nucleotides, the CDR3 is TGCGCCAGCAGCTCGGACAGGGGGACTGAAGCTTTCTTT.

The chain is built from TRBV10-1 and TRBJ1-4; D ambiguous. The CDR3 extends over 13 amino acids. Trimming shortened V by 5 bases and J by 4 bases, and 8 bases separated the two germline ends. From germline, CDR1 is WNHNN and CDR2 SYGVQD (reference sequence). For the CDR3, the DNA is TGCGCCAGCAGTAAAACAGTTAATGAAAAACTGTTTTTT. This translates into CASSKTVNEKLFF.

V usage is TRBV15 and J usage is TRBJ2-7, with TRBD2 identical over 8 bases. Trimming cost V 1 base and J 3 bases; bases outside gene matches: 5. The CDR3 length is 15 residues. Germline values: CDR1 LNHNV, CDR2 YYDKDF (reference sequence). In nucleotides, the CDR3 is TGTGCCACCAGCAGAGGGGTTGCGGGAGGCTACGAGCAGTACTTC. It yields the protein CATSRGVAGGYEQYF.

This clone was detected only a few times. The chain recombines TRBV7-2 with TRBJ2-3; TRBD2 matches at 12 bases. The CDR3 sequence is 18 residues long. V was clipped by 4 bases and J by 1 base; unmatched bases: 9. The germline V gene encodes CDR1 SGHTA and CDR2 FQGNSA. The CDR3 is CASSSPSGGASRTDTQYF. CDR3 nucleotides: TGTGCCAGCAGCTCCCCTAGCGGGGGGGCCTCTCGCACAGATACGCAGTATTTT.

The V and J genes are TRBV3-1 (or the pseudogene TRBV3-2) and TRBJ2-3; TRBD2 is a possible D gene (6 bases). V lost 5 bases, J lost 2 bases, and 17 bases lay in between. CDR1 LGHDT and CDR2 YNNKEL come from the germline V gene (reference sequence). This CDR3 is 16 amino acids long. This CDR3 reads CASSGPGGTPTDTQYF. The CDR3 region has the DNA TGTGCCAGCAGCGGGCCCGGCGGGACCCCCACAGATACGCAGTATTTT.

This clone was detected only once. Sequence at one end of the junction differs from germline and may be a read error. The chain is built from TRBV7-7 and TRBJ2-3, with 7 positions matching TRBD2. This CDR3 has 15 amino acids. Germline CDR1 and CDR2: SSHAT and FNYEAQ (reference sequence). The CDR3 nucleotides read TGTGCTAGCAGCTCCTCGCGGGAGCCATCGGGGACGCAGTATTTT. Translating it yields CASSSSREPSGTQYF.

The V and J genes are TRBV18 and TRBJ1-1; 9 nucleotides agree with TRBD1. Unmatched junction bases numbered 2, after V lost 4 bases and J lost 5 bases. There are 13 residues in the CDR3. Per germline, CDR1 KGHSH and CDR2 LQKENI. CDR3: CASSRTGETEAFF. DNA of the CDR3: TGTGCCAGCTCACGGACAGGGGAAACTGAAGCTTTCTTT.

The chain carries TRBV5-1 and TRBJ2-7; D remains ambiguous. The CDR3 covers 14 residues. Germline V lookup: CDR1 SGHRS, CDR2 YFSETQ. Trimming shortened V by 3 bases and J by 5 bases, and 15 bases separated the two germline ends. DNA of the CDR3: TGCGCCAGCAGCTCGATCCCGTTGGCCCACGAGCAGTACTTC. Its protein product is CASSSIPLAHEQYF.

This clone was counted only a few times. This rearrangement joins TRBV7-6 to TRBJ2-2; 8 nucleotides match TRBD2. CDR1 and CDR2 from the germline V gene are SGHVS and FNYEAQ. This CDR3 region has 15 residues. Trimming removed 6 bases from V and 6 bases from J; junction bases left unmatched: 9. CDR3 DNA sequence: TGTGCCAGCAGGGTGGCGGGGGGAACGCCCGGGGAGCTGTTTTTT. Its protein product is CASRVAGGTPGELFF.

The CDR3 sequence: CASSLRGGGADTQYF. CDR3 DNA: TGTGCCAGCAGCTTACGCGGGGGAGGGGCAGATACGCAGTATTTT. This chain uses TRBV7-3 with TRBJ2-3; TRBD2 matches 7 bases. CDR3 length: 15 amino acids. The J segment lost 4 bases and the V segment lost 2 bases, leaving 6 bases of the junction unmatched. The V gene's germline CDR1 is SGHTA and CDR2 FQGTGA.

This clone was seen only a few times. The V gene is TRBV6-5, the J gene TRBJ2-7, with a possible D match to TRBD2 (6 bases). V was pared by 8 bases and J by 4 bases, with 15 bases between. Germline V CDR1 and CDR2: MNHEY, SVGAGI. The CDR3 runs 13 residues. This chain's CDR3 is CASATGLRYEQYF. In DNA, the CDR3 is TGTGCCAGCGCGACGGGACTCAGATACGAGCAGTACTTC.

A single count supports this clone. The chain is built from TRBV12-5 and TRBJ1-2, with D unclear. Deletions cut 6 bases from V and 0 bases from J, with 14 bases between. This CDR3 spans 15 amino acids. Looked up from germline, CDR1 is LGHNT and CDR2 is FRNRAP. The CDR3 sequence is CASGPPGRANYGYTF. The CDR3 nucleotides read TGTGCTAGTGGACCTCCAGGCCGAGCTAACTATGGCTACACCTTC.

This clone was observed once. This chain joins TRBV12-3 or TRBV12-4 and TRBJ1-2; possibly TRBD1 for D (6 bases). V was clipped by 3 bases and J by 7 bases, with 12 bases between them. The CDR3 has 13 amino acids. DNA for the CDR3: TGTGCCAGCAGTTTGGGGCAGGGGATTGGCTACACCTTC. It translates to CASSLGQGIGYTF.